This T cell receptor (beta chain) was identified during a study of cytomegalovirus exposure and HLA in healthy donors. Vbeta (60) and Jbeta (13) primers were used in the PCR. TCRdb's copy holds only in-frame clones and misses some; the assay was immunoSEQ multiplex PCR. Of some 130,000 clones listed, approximately 80% are singletons. In this sample, this clone turned up a few times. V lost 4 bases and J lost 3; bases outside the gene matches: 8. Germline V lookup: CDR1 LNHDA, CDR2 SQIVND (reference sequence). This CDR3 spans 16 amino acids. Unrecorded immune exposures were likely, despite nominal health at sampling.

The TCR sequence derives from a man aged 35-49 years in good health and CMV-seronegative. The sequenced sample consisted of PBMCs. The chain recombines TRBV19 with TRBJ2-3; 9 bases fit TRBD2. The DNA for the CDR3 is TGTGCCAGTAGTACTCTGCCGCGGGGGGGGACAGATACGCAGTATTTT. Translated: CASSTLPRGGTDTQYF.